Listed here are 2 T cell receptor beta chains from one sample, sequenced in a study of T cell repertoires in cytomegalovirus infection. TCRdb reprocessed the reads with MiXCR, giving one entry per CDR3 protein. The sample carries around 130,000 distinct CDR3 sequences, less than 9.5% recorded once. Sequenced input: PBMCs. The receptors originated from a human donor in good health (CMV status not recorded). Some clones in this sample may be carry-over from other donors' samples.

Many counts were recorded for this clonotype. J is TRBJ1-5 and V is TRBV7-9; a weak D match, TRBD1 (6 bases). V was shortened by 4 bases and J by 5 bases, with 15 bases between the two germline ends. This CDR3 has 15 amino acids. CDR1 and CDR2 (germline): SEHNR, FQNEAQ (reference sequence). The chain's CDR3 is CASSSGGGAYQPQHF. CDR3 nucleotide sequence: TGTGCCAGCAGCTCCGGGGGGGGGGCCTATCAGCCCCAGCATTTT.

Concerning this clonotype: This may be a read error: a much more frequent sequence differs by one nucleotide. The chain uses TRBV19 and TRBJ1-5; D remains ambiguous. Trimming took off 2 bases at V and 6 bases at J, with 8 bases between the two ends. Germline V gene data show CDR1 as LNHDA and CDR2 as SQIVND (reference sequence). This CDR3 contains 13 residues. Here the CDR3 DNA reads TGTGCCAGTAGTATAAAACGAGGTCAGCCCCAGCATTTT. Amino acids: CASSIKRGQPQHF.